This T cell receptor beta chain was sequenced for a study of OX40 agonist ivuxolimab in advanced cancers. Study background: Ivuxolimab is a fully human IgG2 antibody that activates OX40 (CD134). Notes on the study in general: Relative to CD4+ cells, CD8+ T cells on average had more expanded clones. Circulating CD4+ and CD8+ T cells showed clonal expansion by week 6 at 0.1 to 3.0 mg/kg.

With respect to this clone: The antigen remains unidentified.

CDR3 length equals 13 residues. The V gene lost 3 bases and the J gene lost 3 bases, with 11 bases spanning the gap. Germline assignment: CDR1 GTSNPN and CDR2 SVGIG (reference sequence). Method: immunoSEQ multiplex PCR; TCRdb's copy keeps in-frame clones and lacks some. The profile shows tens of thousands of clones, 82% of them singletons. The chain recombines TRBV30 with TRBJ1-1; D gene ambiguous. The origin of this receptor is an adult with an advanced solid tumor such as melanoma, head and neck, liver or kidney cancer. The material was CD4+ or CD8+ T cells sorted from blood, obtained in a trial of the OX40 agonist ivuxolimab. DNA for the CDR3: TGTGCCTGGAGCGAGGGTTCGCACACTGAAGCTTTCTTT. It encodes CAWSEGSHTEAFF.